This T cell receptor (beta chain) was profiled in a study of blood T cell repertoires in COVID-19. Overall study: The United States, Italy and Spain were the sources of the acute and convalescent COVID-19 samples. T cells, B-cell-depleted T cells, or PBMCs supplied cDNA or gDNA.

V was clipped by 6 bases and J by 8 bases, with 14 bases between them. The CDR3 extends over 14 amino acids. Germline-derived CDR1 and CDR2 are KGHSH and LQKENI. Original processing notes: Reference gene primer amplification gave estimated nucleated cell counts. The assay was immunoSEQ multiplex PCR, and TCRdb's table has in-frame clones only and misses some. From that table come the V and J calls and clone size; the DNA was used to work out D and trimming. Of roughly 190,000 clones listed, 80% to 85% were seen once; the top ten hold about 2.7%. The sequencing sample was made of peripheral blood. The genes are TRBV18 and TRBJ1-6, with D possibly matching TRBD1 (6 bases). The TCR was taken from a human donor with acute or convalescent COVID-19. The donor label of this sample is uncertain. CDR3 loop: CASSETGRDSPLHF. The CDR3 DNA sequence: TGTGCCAGCTCGGAGACAGGTCGGGATTCACCCCTCCACTTT.